These T cell receptor beta chains were read from a single sample in a study of identical twins. TCRdb re-called the 5' RACE reads with MiXCR, one entry per CDR3 protein. The table records roughly 500,000 distinct CDR3 sequences, roughly a fifth of them present only once. These data were also filed under a second study, of T cells expressing NK-cell markers.

Sequenced material: CD4+ T cells sorted from blood. Receptors originate from a woman aged 18-29 years in good health. CDR3s include the opening cysteine and the closing phenylalanine or tryptophan. A D gene is named only where the DNA matches it firmly. The size field is filled for only some rows; it gives once, few, many or a size class.

clone_size | j_call | cdr3_length | v_call | d_call | cdr3_aa | cdr3_nt
. | TRBJ2-3 | 15 | TRBV12-3/TRBV12-4 | . | CASSLRGSAPDTQYF | TGTGCCAGCAGTTTACGGGGGAGCGCCCCAGATACGCAGTATTTT
. | TRBJ2-7 | 14 | TRBV30 | TRBD2 | CAWSVPSGAYEQYF | TGTGCCTGGAGTGTGCCTAGCGGGGCCTACGAGCAGTACTTC
. | TRBJ2-1 | 15 | TRBV20-1 | TRBD2 | CSARVETSGYNEQFF | TGCAGTGCTAGAGTTGAGACTAGCGGATACAATGAGCAGTTCTTC
. | TRBJ1-2 | 14 | TRBV5-4 | . | CASSFFGSGYGYTF | TGTGCCAGCAGCTTCTTTGGCAGCGGCTATGGCTACACCTTC
many | TRBJ1-6 | 13 | TRBV20-1 | TRBD1 | CSASRDSNSPLHF | TGCAGTGCTTCCCGGGACAGCAATTCACCCCTCCACTTT
. | TRBJ2-1 | 14 | TRBV5-1 | . | CASSLGLAEDEQFF | TGCGCCAGCAGCTTGGGGTTAGCCGAAGATGAGCAGTTCTTC
few | TRBJ2-7 | 14 | TRBV7-2 | . | CASSTRLGPYEQYF | TGTGCCAGCAGCACACGACTAGGGCCTTACGAGCAGTACTTC
few | TRBJ2-5 | 14 | TRBV20-1 | . | CSARDARNTETQYF | TGCAGTGCTAGAGATGCAAGGAACACGGAGACCCAGTACTTC
. | TRBJ2-1 | 16 | TRBV5-1 | . | CASSLHGQVSYNEQFF | TGCGCCAGCAGCTTGCATGGACAAGTCTCCTACAATGAGCAGTTCTTC
. | TRBJ1-6 | 14 | TRBV20-1 | TRBD1 | CSARGTGYNSPLHF | TGCAGTGCTAGAGGGACAGGATATAATTCACCCCTCCACTTT
few | TRBJ2-2 | 13 | TRBV20-1 | . | CSALGANTGELFF | TGCAGTGCTTTAGGGGCAAACACCGGGGAGCTGTTTTTT
. | TRBJ2-3 | 15 | TRBV3-1 | . | CASSQAGARADTQYF | TGTGCCAGCAGCCAGGCGGGGGCCCGGGCGGATACGCAGTATTTT
. | TRBJ2-7 | 15 | TRBV21-1 | . | CASSKEAPKDYEQYF | TGTGCCAGCAGCAAAGAAGCCCCTAAAGACTACGAGCAGTACTTC
. | TRBJ2-7 | 13 | TRBV20-1 | . | CSASTRGPYEQYF | TGCAGTGCTAGCACCCGGGGTCCCTACGAGCAGTACTTC
. | TRBJ2-7 | 13 | TRBV5-1 | . | CASSLVTWNEQYF | TGCGCCAGCAGCTTGGTTACGTGGAACGAGCAGTACTTC
few | TRBJ1-1 | 13 | TRBV7-2 | . | CASSLTVVSEAFF | TGTGCCAGCAGCCTGACGGTCGTCTCTGAAGCTTTCTTT
many | TRBJ2-1 | 13 | TRBV7-3 | . | CASSPSRGNEQFF | TGTGCCAGCAGCCCCTCCCGGGGCAATGAGCAGTTCTTC
. | TRBJ2-2 | 15 | TRBV5-1 | . | CASSLGPAHTGELFF | TGCGCCAGCAGCTTAGGGCCTGCTCACACCGGGGAGCTGTTTTTT
many | TRBJ1-1 | 14 | TRBV6-5 | TRBD1 | CASSSTGGGREAFF | TGTGCCAGCAGTTCTACAGGGGGCGGACGTGAAGCTTTCTTT
. | TRBJ1-1 | 12 | TRBV20-1 | TRBD1 | CSATQGKTEAFF | TGCAGTGCTACACAGGGGAAAACTGAAGCTTTCTTT
. | TRBJ1-1 | 17 | TRBV20-1 | . | CCARDPFMGAMGTEAFF | TGCTGTGCTAGAGACCCTTTTATGGGGGCGATGGGCACTGAAGCTTTCTTT
. | TRBJ1-6 | 15 | TRBV20-1 | TRBD1 | CSAKPDGTGRSPLHF | TGCAGTGCTAAACCCGACGGGACAGGGAGATCACCCCTCCACTTT
. | TRBJ2-1 | 14 | TRBV6-2/TRBV6-3 | . | CASSYRRNGNEQFF | TGTGCCAGCAGTTATAGGCGTAACGGCAATGAGCAGTTCTTC
many | TRBJ2-1 | 15 | TRBV12-3/TRBV12-4 | . | CASSLMGGAYNEQFF | TGTGCCAGCAGTTTAATGGGCGGGGCCTACAATGAGCAGTTCTTC
. | TRBJ2-3 | 17 | TRBV5-5 | TRBD2 | CASSPRPGTSGTDTQYF | TGTGCCAGCAGCCCTCGTCCCGGGACTAGCGGTACAGATACGCAGTATTTT
. | TRBJ2-3 | 12 | TRBV10-3 | TRBD2 | CAIRTSPDTQYF | TGTGCCATCAGGACTAGCCCAGATACGCAGTATTTT
. | TRBJ1-1 | 12 | TRBV20-1 | . | CSAILGETEAFF | TGCAGTGCTATTTTGGGGGAAACTGAAGCTTTCTTT
few | TRBJ2-7 | 12 | TRBV29-1 | TRBD1 | CSVTGQAYEQYF | TGCAGCGTTACGGGACAGGCCTACGAGCAGTACTTC